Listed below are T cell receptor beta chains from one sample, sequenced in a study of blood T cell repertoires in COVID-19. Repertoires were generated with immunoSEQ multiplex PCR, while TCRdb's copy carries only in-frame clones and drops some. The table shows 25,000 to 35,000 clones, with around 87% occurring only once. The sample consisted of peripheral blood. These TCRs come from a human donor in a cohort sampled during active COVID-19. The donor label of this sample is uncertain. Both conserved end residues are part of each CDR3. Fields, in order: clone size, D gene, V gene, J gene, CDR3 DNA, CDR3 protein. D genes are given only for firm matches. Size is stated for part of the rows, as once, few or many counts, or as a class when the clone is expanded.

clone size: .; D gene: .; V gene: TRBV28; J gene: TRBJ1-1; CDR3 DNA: TGTGCCAGCAGGGGCCCGGAGGGACGGTTGGTGAACACTGAAGCTTTCTTT; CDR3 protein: CASRGPEGRLVNTEAFF
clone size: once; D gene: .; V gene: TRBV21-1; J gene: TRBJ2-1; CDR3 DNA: TGTGCCAGCACCCCAGTGAGACAGGGGCGGAGGGTAGGGATCCCCAATGAGCAGTTCTTC; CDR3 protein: CASTPVRQGRRVGIPNEQFF
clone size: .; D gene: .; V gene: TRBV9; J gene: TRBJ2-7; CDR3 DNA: TGTGCCAGCAGCGTATCCAGGGCGGCCTACGAGCAGTACTTC; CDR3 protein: CASSVSRAAYEQYF
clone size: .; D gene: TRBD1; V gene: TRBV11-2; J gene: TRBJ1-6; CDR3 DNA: TGTGCCAGCAGCTTTAGGGACAGGGGGCGTTCACCCCTCCACTTT; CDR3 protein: CASSFRDRGRSPLHF
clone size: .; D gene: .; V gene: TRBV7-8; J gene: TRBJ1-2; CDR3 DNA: TGTGCCAGCAGCCCTAGTCCTTATCCGGTTTCTGGCTACACCTTC; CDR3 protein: CASSPSPYPVSGYTF
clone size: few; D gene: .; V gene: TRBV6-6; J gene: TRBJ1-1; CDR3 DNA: TGTGCCAGCAGTTACAAGCCGACTAGGGGACCTGAAGCTTTCTTT; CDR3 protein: CASSYKPTRGPEAFF
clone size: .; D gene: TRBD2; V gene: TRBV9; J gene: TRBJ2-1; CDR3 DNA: TGTGCCAGCAGCGTAAACTCGGGAGGCCGGAATGAGCAGTTCTTC; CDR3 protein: CASSVNSGGRNEQFF
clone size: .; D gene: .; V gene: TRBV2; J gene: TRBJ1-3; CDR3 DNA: TGTGCCAGCAGACTAGCTGGAAACACCATATATTTT; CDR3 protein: CASRLAGNTIYF
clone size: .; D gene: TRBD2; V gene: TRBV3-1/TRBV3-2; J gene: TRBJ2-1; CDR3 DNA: TGTGCCAGCAGCCCCCCCGGAGGTGCGGGAGCGGGCAATGAGCAGTTCTTC; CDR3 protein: CASSPPGGAGAGNEQFF
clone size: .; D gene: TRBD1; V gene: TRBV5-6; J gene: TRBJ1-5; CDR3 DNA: TGTGCCAGCAGCATCGGGACAGGGGTATATAGCAATCAGCCCCAGCATTTT; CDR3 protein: CASSIGTGVYSNQPQHF
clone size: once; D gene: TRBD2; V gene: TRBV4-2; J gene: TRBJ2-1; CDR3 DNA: TGTGCCAGCAGCCAAGGGACTAGCGCGTACAATGAGCAGTTCTTC; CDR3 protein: CASSQGTSAYNEQFF
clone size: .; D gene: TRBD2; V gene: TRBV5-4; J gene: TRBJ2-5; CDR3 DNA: TGTGCCAGCAGCTTACCTAGCGGGAGTATGGAGACCCAGTACTTC; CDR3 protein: CASSLPSGSMETQYF
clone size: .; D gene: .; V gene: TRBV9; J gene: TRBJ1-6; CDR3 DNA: TGTGCCAGCAGCGTAACCGGGGAGAGTCTTTCACCCCTCCACTTT; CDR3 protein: CASSVTGESLSPLHF
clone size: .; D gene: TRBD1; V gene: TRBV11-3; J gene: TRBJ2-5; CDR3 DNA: TGTGCCAGCAGCTGGACAGGCAGGGGCCAGTACTTC; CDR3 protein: CASSWTGRGQYF
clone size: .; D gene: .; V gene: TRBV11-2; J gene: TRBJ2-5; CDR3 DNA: TGTGCCAGCAGCGCGCCATACCAAGAGACCCAGTACTTC; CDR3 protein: CASSAPYQETQYF
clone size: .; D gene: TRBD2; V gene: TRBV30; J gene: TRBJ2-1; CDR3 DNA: TGTGCCTGGACTGGGTGGGAGGGCCGCAATGAGCAGTTCTTC; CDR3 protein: CAWTGWEGRNEQFF
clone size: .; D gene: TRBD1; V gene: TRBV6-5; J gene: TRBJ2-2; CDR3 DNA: TGTGCCAGCAGTTCCGGGACAGGGGGCGACACCGGGGAGCTGTTTTTT; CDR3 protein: CASSSGTGGDTGELFF
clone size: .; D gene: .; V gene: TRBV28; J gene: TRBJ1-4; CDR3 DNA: TGTGCCAGCAGTTTAGCTGGGCAGGGAGGTGAAAAACTGTTTTTT; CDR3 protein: CASSLAGQGGEKLFF
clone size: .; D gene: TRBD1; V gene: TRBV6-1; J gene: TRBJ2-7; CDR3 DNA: TGTGCCAGCAGTGAACAGGGGGTGAAGCAGTACTTC; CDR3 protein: CASSEQGVKQYF
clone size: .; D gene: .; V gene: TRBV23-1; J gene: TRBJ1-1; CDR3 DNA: TGCGCCAGCAGTCAATCGTGGGGCAGGGTGAACACTGAAGCTTTCTTT; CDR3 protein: CASSQSWGRVNTEAFF
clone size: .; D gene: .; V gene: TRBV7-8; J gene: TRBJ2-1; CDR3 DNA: TGTGCCAGCAGCCCCCGCCTGAGAGATGAGCAGTTCTTC; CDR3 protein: CASSPRLRDEQFF
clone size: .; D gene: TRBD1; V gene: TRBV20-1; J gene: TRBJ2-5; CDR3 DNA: TGCAGTGCTAGTCGGACAGGGAAAGAAGAGACCCAGTACTTC; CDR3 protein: CSASRTGKEETQYF
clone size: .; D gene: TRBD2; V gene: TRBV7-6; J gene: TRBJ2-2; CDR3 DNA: TGTGCCAGCAGCTTAGGAGGGACTAGCGGGAACACCGGGGAGCTGTTTTTT; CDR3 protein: CASSLGGTSGNTGELFF
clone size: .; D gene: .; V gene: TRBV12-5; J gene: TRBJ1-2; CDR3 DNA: TGTGCTAGTGGTTTGGTATCGGGGGGCGCCCCCCTCTATGGCTACACCTTC; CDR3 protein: CASGLVSGGAPLYGYTF
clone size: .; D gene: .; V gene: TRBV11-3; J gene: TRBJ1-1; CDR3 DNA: TGTGCCAGCAGCTTACAGGGTATGGCTGAAGCTTTCTTT; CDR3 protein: CASSLQGMAEAFF
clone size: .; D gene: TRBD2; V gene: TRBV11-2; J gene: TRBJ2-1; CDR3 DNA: TGTGCCAGCAGCGCCCGACTAGCGGGCCTCAGGTACAATGAGCAGTTCTTC; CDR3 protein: CASSARLAGLRYNEQFF
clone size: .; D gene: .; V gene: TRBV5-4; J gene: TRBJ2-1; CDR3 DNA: TGTGCCAGCAGCCTCGACTTGAGCTCCTACAATGAGCAGTTCTTC; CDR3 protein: CASSLDLSSYNEQFF
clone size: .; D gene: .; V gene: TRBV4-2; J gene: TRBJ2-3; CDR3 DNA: TGTGCCAGCAGCCAAGACACGGCCGGGGGTCTTGGAAGCACAGATACGCAGTATTTT; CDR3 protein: CASSQDTAGGLGSTDTQYF
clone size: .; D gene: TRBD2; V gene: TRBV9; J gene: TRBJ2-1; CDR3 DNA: TGTGCCAGCAGCGTCGACCTAGCGGGAGCTTACAATGAGCAGTTCTTC; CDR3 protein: CASSVDLAGAYNEQFF
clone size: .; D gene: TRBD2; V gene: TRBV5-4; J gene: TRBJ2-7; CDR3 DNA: TGTGCCAGCAGCTTTAGGCTAGCGGGATCCTACGAGCAGTACTTC; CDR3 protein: CASSFRLAGSYEQYF
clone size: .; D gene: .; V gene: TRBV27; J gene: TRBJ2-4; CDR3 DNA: TGTGCCAGCAGTTTATTTCCCCCAGCGAGAGGAGACAAAAACATTCAGTACTTC; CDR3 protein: CASSLFPPARGDKNIQYF
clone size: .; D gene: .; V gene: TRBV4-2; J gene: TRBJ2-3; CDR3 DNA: TGTGCCAGCAGCCAAGTAGAGAATACGCAGTATTTT; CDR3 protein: CASSQVENTQYF
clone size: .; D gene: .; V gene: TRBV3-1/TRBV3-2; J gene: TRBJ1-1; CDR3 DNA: TGTGCCAGCAGCCCACGGGGGGAGGGGAACACTGAAGCTTTCTTT; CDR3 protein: CASSPRGEGNTEAFF
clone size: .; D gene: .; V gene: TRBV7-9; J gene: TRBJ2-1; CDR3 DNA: TGTGCCAGCAGCTTAGAATCGGAGGGTGAGCAGTTCTTC; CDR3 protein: CASSLESEGEQFF
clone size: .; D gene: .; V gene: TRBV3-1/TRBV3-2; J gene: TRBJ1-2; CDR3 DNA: TGTGCCAGCAGCCAAGGACAGGAGGATGGCTACACCTTC; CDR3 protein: CASSQGQEDGYTF